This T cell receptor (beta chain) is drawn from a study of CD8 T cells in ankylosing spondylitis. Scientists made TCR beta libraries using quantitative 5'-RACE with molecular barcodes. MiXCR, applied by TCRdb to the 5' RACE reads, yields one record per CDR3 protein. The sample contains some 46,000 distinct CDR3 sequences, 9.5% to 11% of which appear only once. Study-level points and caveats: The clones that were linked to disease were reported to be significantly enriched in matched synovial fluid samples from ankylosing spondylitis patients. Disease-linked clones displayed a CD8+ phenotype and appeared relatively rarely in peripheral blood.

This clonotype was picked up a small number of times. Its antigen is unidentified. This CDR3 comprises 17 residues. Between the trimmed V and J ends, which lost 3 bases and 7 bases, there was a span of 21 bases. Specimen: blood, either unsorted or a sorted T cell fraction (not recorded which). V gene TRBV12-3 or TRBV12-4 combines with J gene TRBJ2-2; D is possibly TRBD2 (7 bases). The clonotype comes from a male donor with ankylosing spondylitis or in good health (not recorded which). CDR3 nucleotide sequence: TGTGCCAGCAGTTTCCGCCCCGGGGGGCCCTTTATCGGGGAGCTGTTTTTT. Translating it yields CASSFRPGGPFIGELFF.